The clone carrying this TCR beta chain was observed a few times. The antigen is undetermined. These data originate in a study of cytomegalovirus exposure and HLA in healthy donors. PCR employed 60 Vbeta and 13 Jbeta primers. The data were produced by immunoSEQ multiplex PCR, yet TCRdb's version contains in-frame clones alone and is incomplete. Among 160,000 or so clones, roughly 79% were seen once, and the ten largest hold over 1%. Overall study results and limits: Later genetic work tied a missense DCLRE1C variant to beta-chain V and J trimming.

CDR3 length: 15 amino acids. Germline loops: CDR1 SEHNR, CDR2 FQNEAQ (reference sequence). V was shortened by 4 bases and J by 7 bases, with 19 bases between the two germline ends. The donors comprised healthy bone marrow donors. The sequence was collected from a woman between 45 and 60 years old in good health and CMV-seronegative. This chain joins TRBV7-9 and TRBJ1-2, with TRBD1 as a possible D gene (6 bases). Sequenced input: PBMCs. CDR3 loop: CASSSRQAYFTGYTF. As DNA, the CDR3 is TGTGCCAGCAGCTCAAGACAGGCGTATTTCACTGGCTACACCTTC.